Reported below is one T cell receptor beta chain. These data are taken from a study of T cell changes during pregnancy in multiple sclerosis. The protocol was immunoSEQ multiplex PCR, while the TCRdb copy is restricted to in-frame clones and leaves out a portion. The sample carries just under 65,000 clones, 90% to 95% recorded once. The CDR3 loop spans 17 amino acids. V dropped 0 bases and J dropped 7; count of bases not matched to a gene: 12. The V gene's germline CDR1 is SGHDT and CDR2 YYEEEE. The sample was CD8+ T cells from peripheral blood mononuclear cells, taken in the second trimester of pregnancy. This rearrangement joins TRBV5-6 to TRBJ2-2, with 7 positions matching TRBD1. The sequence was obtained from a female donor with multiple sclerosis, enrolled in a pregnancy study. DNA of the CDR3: TGTGCCAGCAGCTTGGCCCGGGACAGCGGATACAGCGGGGAGCTGTTTTTT. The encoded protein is CASSLARDSGYSGELFF.